What follows are 21 T cell receptor beta chains derived from one specimen sequenced in a study of T cell responses to AZD1222 COVID-19 vaccine. Assay used: immunoSEQ multiplex PCR; TCRdb lists only in-frame clones, some missing. The sample shows approximately 120,000 clones, around 93% of them seen only once. Sequencing used peripheral blood, obtained on day 0 of AZD1222 vaccination. These receptors originate from an adult in good health.

This clone appeared once. V gene TRBV27 combines with J gene TRBJ2-1, with D tentatively TRBD2 (7 bases). The V gene's germline CDR1 is MNHEY and CDR2 SMNVEV (reference sequence). The V end was cut by 8 bases, the J end by 0 bases, with 14 bases between. This CDR3 has 15 residues. CDR3 DNA sequence: TGTGCCAGCTCACGGGGGGCGAGCTCCTACAATGAGCAGTTCTTC. Translation gives CASSRGASSYNEQFF.

V gene TRBV7-2 combines with J gene TRBJ1-1, with no clear D. Trimming took off 5 bases at V and 9 bases at J, with 16 bases between the two ends. The germline gives CDR1 SGHTA, CDR2 FQGNSA. The CDR3 extends over 13 amino acids. CDR3 nucleotide sequence: TGTGCCAGCAGCACCAGCCCAGGCCTGAAAGCTTTCTTT. This gives the protein CASSTSPGLKAFF.

The genes are TRBV6-1 and TRBJ2-5, with 10 positions matching TRBD2. The CDR3 is 15 residues long. V shed 6 bases and J 5 bases; nucleotides not matched to a gene: 9. Germline-derived CDR1 and CDR2 are MNHNS and SASEGT. This chain's CDR3 is CASRADLAGDETQYF. For the CDR3, the DNA is TGTGCCAGCAGAGCTGATCTAGCGGGAGACGAGACCCAGTACTTC.

There are a few counts of this clone. This chain uses TRBV28 with TRBJ2-7; D is perhaps TRBD2 (5 bases). The V and J ends lost 5 bases and 4 bases respectively, with 9 bases between them. CDR3 length equals 12 residues. Per germline, CDR1 MDHEN and CDR2 SYDVKM. CDR3 amino acids: CASSPPGYEQYF. CDR3 nucleotide sequence: TGTGCCAGCAGTCCCCCGGGGTACGAGCAGTACTTC.

The chain employs TRBV19 and TRBJ1-6, with D tentatively TRBD1 (5 bases). V gave up 9 bases and J gave up 11 bases, with 14 bases separating them. The CDR3 extends over 12 amino acids. Germline V CDR1 and CDR2: LNHDA, SQIVND (reference sequence). CDR3 bases: TGTGCCAGCGGGACGGACCCTCCACCCCTCCACTTT. Its protein product is CASGTDPPPLHF.

The rearrangement uses TRBV6-5 and TRBJ2-3; no clear D gene. There are 15 residues in the CDR3. The germline V gene has CDR1 MNHEY and CDR2 SVGAGI. With 4 bases removed from V and 0 bases from J, the gap between germline ends came to 11 bases. DNA of the CDR3: TGTGCCAGCAGTTTGGGCGGATTTAGCACAGATACGCAGTATTTT. Translating gives CASSLGGFSTDTQYF.

The chain links TRBV5-6 to TRBJ2-3; 8 nucleotides align to TRBD2. The ends lost 4 bases at V and 7 bases at J; junction bases unmatched: 14. CDR1 is SGHDT, CDR2 YYEEEE, per germline. The CDR3 runs 16 residues. CDR3 sequence (DNA): TGTGCCAGCAGCCCTTCGTTGAGCGGGAGCAGGTATACGCAGTATTTT. Its protein is CASSPSLSGSRYTQYF.

This chain links TRBV7-9 with TRBJ2-3; D remains ambiguous. Trimming took 10 bases from V and 2 from J, leaving 10 bases between them. The CDR3 consists of 12 residues. Per the germline V gene, CDR1 is SEHNR and CDR2 is FQNEAQ (reference sequence). CDR3 nucleotide sequence: TGTGCCACCGGATTAGACACAGATACGCAGTATTTT. Its translation is CATGLDTDTQYF.

J is TRBJ1-4 and V is TRBV28; 7 bases agree with TRBD1. The V gene's germline CDR1 is MDHEN and CDR2 SYDVKM. This CDR3 has 15 residues. The V segment lost 2 bases and the J segment 8 bases; nucleotides outside the gene matches: 8. CDR3 amino acids: CASSLRTGVEEKLFF. In DNA, the CDR3 is TGTGCCAGCAGTTTAAGGACAGGCGTTGAGGAAAAACTGTTTTTT. Based on the CDR3 plus reference TRBV28 and TRBJ1-4, the full variable domain is DVKVTQSSRYLVKRTGEKVFLECVQDMDHENMFWYRQDPGLGLRLIYFSYDVKMKEKGDIPEGYSVSREKKERFSLILESASTNQTSMYLCASSLRTGVEEKLFFGSGTQLSVL.

The rearrangement joins TRBV29-1 to TRBJ2-1; D gene ambiguous. The CDR3 is made up of 13 amino acids. The ends were cut back, 5 bases at V and 1 base at J, with 9 bases in the middle. The V gene's germline CDR1 is SQVTM and CDR2 ANQGSEA. CDR3 amino acids: CSVRFTSYNEQFF. The CDR3 DNA reads as TGCAGCGTTAGGTTTACTTCCTACAATGAGCAGTTCTTC.

The rearrangement links TRBV7-9 to TRBJ1-6, with D uncertain. V lost 6 bases to trimming and J lost 7 bases, with 16 bases between them. Per the germline V gene, CDR1 is SEHNR and CDR2 is FQNEAQ (reference sequence). The CDR3 runs to 15 residues. The CDR3 reads CASSPSSLDNSPLHF. The CDR3 DNA reads as TGTGCCAGCAGTCCGAGTTCCCTGGACAATTCACCCCTCCACTTT.

The rearrangement joins TRBV14 to TRBJ1-2; D is perhaps TRBD1 (6 bases). Trimming shortened V by 3 bases and J by 3 bases, and 14 bases separated the two germline ends. The CDR3 sequence is 15 residues long. Per the germline V gene, CDR1 is SGHDN and CDR2 is FVKESK. The CDR3 loop is CASSQGGRDHYGYTF. CDR3 nucleotide sequence: TGTGCCAGCAGCCAGGGGGGCCGAGACCACTATGGCTACACCTTC.

This chain links TRBV9 with TRBJ1-1; TRBD1 matches at 10 bases. The V gene end was trimmed by 4 bases and the J gene end by 2 bases; junction bases not matched to a gene: 5. Looked up from germline, CDR1 is SGDLS and CDR2 is YYNGEE. The length of the CDR3 is 15 residues. CDR3 sequence: CASSPRTGGNTEAFF. The CDR3 DNA reads TGTGCCAGCAGCCCCCGGACAGGGGGTAACACTGAAGCTTTCTTT.

This clone occurred a few times. V gene TRBV19 combines with J gene TRBJ1-2; 10 nucleotides match TRBD1. The CDR3 contains 14 residues. V gave up 6 bases and J gave up 8 bases; unmatched junction bases: 9. Germline CDR1 reads LNHDA; CDR2 reads SQIVND (reference sequence). The CDR3 loop reads CASSADRGPYGYTF. In DNA, the CDR3 is TGTGCCAGTAGCGCCGACAGGGGGCCCTACGGCTACACCTTC.

The chain combines TRBV9 with TRBJ2-5; D gene ambiguous. Trimming left V 3 bases short and J 2 bases short, with 23 bases between. CDR3 size: 18 residues. Per germline, CDR1 SGDLS and CDR2 YYNGEE. This CDR3 is CASSDPGPRVARQETQYF. CDR3 coding DNA: TGTGCCAGCAGCGATCCGGGCCCAAGGGTGGCGCGTCAAGAGACCCAGTACTTC.

The genes are TRBV7-3 and TRBJ2-3; perhaps TRBD2 as D (6 bases). CDR1 SGHTA and CDR2 FQGTGA come from the germline V gene. This CDR3 is 14 amino acids long. The V gene lost 3 bases and the J gene lost 4 bases, with 11 bases spanning the gap. CDR3 bases: TGTGCCAGCAGCTTGTTACCGGGGGCAGATACGCAGTATTTT. As protein: CASSLLPGADTQYF.

V usage is TRBV10-3 and J usage is TRBJ2-3; D assignment may be TRBD1 or TRBD2 (5 bases each). The CDR3 covers 15 residues. The ends were cut back, 4 bases at V and 1 base at J, with 12 bases in the middle. Per the germline V gene, CDR1 is ENHRY and CDR2 is SYGVKD. Here the CDR3 reads CAISGGSGGTDTQYF. The CDR3, as DNA: TGTGCCATCAGTGGGGGGAGTGGGGGCACAGATACGCAGTATTTT.

The chain couples TRBV3-1 (or the pseudogene TRBV3-2) to TRBJ2-3; the match to TRBD2 covers 7 bases. Trimming at V came to 0 bases and at J to 2 bases, leaving 2 bases not matched to a gene. In germline, CDR1 is LGHDT, CDR2 YNNKEL (reference sequence). CDR3 size: 15 residues. The DNA for the CDR3 is TGTGCCAGCAGCCAAGATCTAGCGGTCACAGATACGCAGTATTTT. Translating it yields CASSQDLAVTDTQYF.

This clone was detected only once. The CDR3 loop is CASSERAQPQHF. The CDR3 DNA reads as TGCGCCAGCAGTGAGAGGGCACAGCCCCAGCATTTT. The V and J genes are TRBV10-2 and TRBJ1-5, with D unresolved. Germline CDR1 is WSHSY and CDR2 is SAAADI. Trimming removed 2 bases at V and 7 bases at J, with 6 bases between. The CDR3 has 12 amino acids.

The gene calls are TRBV2 and TRBJ1-4, with 9 bases aligning to TRBD1. Unmatched junction bases numbered 7, after V lost 6 bases and J lost 8 bases. Germline V CDR1 and CDR2: SNHLY, FYNNEI. This CDR3 comprises 14 residues. The DNA of the CDR3 is TGTGCCAGCAGGAGGGACAGGGCAAAAGAAAAACTGTTTTTT. It translates to CASRRDRAKEKLFF.

The rearrangement joins TRBV5-1 to TRBJ1-1, with 7 bases fitting TRBD1. Germline V gene data show CDR1 as SGHRS and CDR2 as YFSETQ. V lost 5 bases, J lost 1 base, and 8 bases stayed unmatched. CDR3 size: 15 residues. The CDR3 nucleotides read TGCGCCAGCAGTTCCGCCGGGACAGCGAACACTGAAGCTTTCTTT. Protein: CASSSAGTANTEAFF.